This is a list of T cell receptor beta chains from one sample in a study of T-cell reconstitution after alpha-beta-depleted transplantation in children. TCRdb independently ran MiXCR on the PCR reads; one entry per CDR3 protein. The sample lists some 110,000 distinct CDR3 sequences; approximately 10% were seen once. The material sequenced was PBMCs, taken before TCRalphabeta/CD19-depleted stem cell transplant. Receptor source: a boy aged 2 to 10 with acute lymphoblastic leukemia, due to receive a stem cell transplant. The CDR3 runs from the conserved cysteine through the conserved F or W. The D gene is left open where the match is weak. Not every row has a clone size; where given, it reads once, few, many or a size class.

cdr3_length | j_call | clone_size | v_call | d_call | cdr3_aa | cdr3_nt
14 | TRBJ1-2 | few | TRBV24-1 | TRBD1 | CATSDPGTVYGYTF | TGTGCCACCAGTGACCCCGGGACAGTCTATGGCTACACCTTC
17 | TRBJ2-2 | few | TRBV18 | NA | CASSPFRSTVNTGELFF | TGTGCCAGCTCACCATTCAGGTCTACAGTTAACACCGGGGAGCTGTTTTTT
14 | TRBJ1-1 | NA | TRBV20-1 | TRBD1 | CSVRTGDLNTEAFF | TGCAGTGTCCGGACAGGTGATCTCAACACTGAAGCTTTCTTT
15 | TRBJ2-7 | NA | TRBV25-1 | TRBD1 | CASSFRTGDDYEQYF | TGTGCCAGCAGTTTCCGGACAGGGGACGACTACGAGCAGTACTTC
16 | TRBJ2-2 | NA | TRBV12-3/TRBV12-4 | TRBD1 | CASSLQGASRTGELFF | TGTGCCAGCAGTTTACAGGGGGCAAGTCGGACCGGGGAGCTGTTTTTT
14 | TRBJ2-7 | many | TRBV10-3 | NA | CAISDSGVSNEQYF | TGTGCCATCAGTGATTCGGGAGTAAGCAACGAGCAGTACTTC
15 | TRBJ1-3 | many | TRBV12-3/TRBV12-4 | NA | CASSSVDRSGNTIYF | TGTGCCAGCAGTTCAGTGGACAGATCTGGAAACACCATATATTTT
14 | TRBJ2-2 | few | TRBV5-1 | NA | CASSFGRHTGELFF | TGCGCCAGCAGCTTCGGGAGACACACCGGGGAGCTGTTTTTT
14 | TRBJ2-1 | NA | TRBV28 | NA | CASTTTVSYNEQFF | TGTGCCAGCACCACGACCGTCTCCTACAATGAGCAGTTCTTC
16 | TRBJ2-3 | few | TRBV5-1 | TRBD2 | CASSFPAGLSTDTQYF | TGCGCCAGCAGCTTCCCAGCGGGACTTAGCACAGATACGCAGTATTTT
15 | TRBJ2-3 | few | TRBV6-1 | TRBD2 | CASRSGGRYGDTQYF | TGTGCCAGCAGAAGCGGCGGGAGGTACGGGGATACGCAGTATTTT
13 | TRBJ2-3 | NA | TRBV5-1 | TRBD1 | CASKTGGADTQYF | TGCGCCAGCAAGACAGGGGGCGCAGATACGCAGTATTTT
14 | TRBJ2-5 | many | TRBV5-1 | NA | CASSPRDTQETQYF | TGCGCCAGCAGCCCTAGGGACACGCAAGAGACCCAGTACTTC
14 | TRBJ2-2 | NA | TRBV4-1 | NA | CASSRLGSRGELFF | TGCGCCAGCAGCCGCTTAGGGAGTCGCGGGGAGCTGTTTTTT
12 | TRBJ1-1 | many | TRBV12-3/TRBV12-4 | NA | CASSWAGTEAFF | TGTGCCAGCAGTTGGGCAGGCACTGAAGCTTTCTTT
14 | TRBJ2-3 | NA | TRBV29-1 | NA | CSVDSGAHTDTQYF | TGCAGCGTTGATTCCGGGGCCCACACAGATACGCAGTATTTT
11 | TRBJ2-7 | few | TRBV7-8 | NA | CASSLANEQYF | TGTGCCAGCAGCTTAGCAAACGAGCAGTACTTC
15 | TRBJ2-7 | many | TRBV5-1 | NA | CASSPIGDGSYEQYF | TGCGCCAGCAGCCCAATTGGGGACGGATCCTACGAGCAGTACTTC
15 | TRBJ1-4 | NA | TRBV3-1 | NA | CASSQEGRTNEKLFF | TGTGCCAGCAGCCAAGAAGGGCGGACGAATGAAAAACTGTTTTTT
14 | TRBJ2-7 | many | TRBV7-8 | NA | CASSPQGSSYEQYF | TGTGCCAGCAGCCCCCAGGGGAGCTCCTACGAGCAGTACTTC
18 | TRBJ2-3 | many | TRBV20-1 | TRBD2 | CSASWGLAGGPGADTQYF | TGCAGTGCTAGTTGGGGACTAGCGGGAGGGCCGGGGGCAGATACGCAGTATTTT
15 | TRBJ2-2 | NA | TRBV7-9 | NA | CASSLLGHFTGELFF | TGTGCCAGCAGCTTACTCGGACACTTCACCGGGGAGCTGTTTTTT
15 | TRBJ1-6 | few | TRBV11-2 | NA | CASSLEGAYNSPLHF | TGTGCCAGCAGCTTAGAGGGGGCATATAATTCACCCCTCCACTTT
17 | TRBJ1-1 | few | TRBV5-1 | NA | CASSLERGARLNTEAFF | TGCGCCAGCAGCTTGGAGAGAGGGGCGAGGCTGAACACTGAAGCTTTCTTT
13 | TRBJ1-1 | many | TRBV20-1 | TRBD1 | CSARDRGLTEAFF | TGCAGTGCCCGGGACAGGGGGCTCACTGAAGCTTTCTTT
13 | TRBJ1-1 | many | TRBV20-1 | NA | CSARDPVNTEAFF | TGCAGTGCTAGGGACCCCGTGAACACTGAAGCTTTCTTT
17 | TRBJ2-5 | NA | TRBV28 | TRBD2 | CASSLGPLAGLQETQYF | TGTGCCAGCAGTTTAGGACCGCTAGCGGGCCTACAAGAGACCCAGTACTTC
15 | TRBJ1-3 | many | TRBV12-3/TRBV12-4 | NA | CASSLGQTARNTIYF | TGTGCCAGCAGTTTAGGACAGACCGCCCGAAACACCATATATTTT
15 | TRBJ2-1 | many | TRBV7-8 | TRBD1 | CASTRWGQGENEQFF | TGTGCCAGCACTCGGTGGGGACAGGGCGAAAATGAGCAGTTCTTC
16 | TRBJ2-5 | few | TRBV24-1 | NA | CATSDPGVGTQETQYF | TGTGCCACCAGTGACCCCGGGGTAGGGACCCAAGAGACCCAGTACTTC
16 | TRBJ2-1 | NA | TRBV2 | TRBD2 | CASSRRREGRYNEQFF | TGTGCCAGCAGTCGAAGACGGGAGGGCCGGTACAATGAGCAGTTCTTC
16 | TRBJ1-3 | NA | TRBV5-1 | NA | CASSLDPTGPGNTIYF | TGCGCCAGCAGCTTGGATCCGACGGGACCTGGAAACACCATATATTTT
11 | TRBJ2-1 | many | TRBV29-1 | NA | CSVEVLGEQFF | TGCAGCGTTGAAGTATTGGGTGAGCAGTTCTTC
16 | TRBJ1-3 | many | TRBV5-1 | NA | CASSSGQNPSGNTIYF | TGCGCCAGCAGCTCCGGACAGAACCCATCTGGAAACACCATATATTTT
14 | TRBJ1-5 | NA | TRBV12-3/TRBV12-4 | TRBD1 | CASSLTGGNQPQHF | TGTGCCAGCAGTTTGACAGGGGGCAATCAGCCCCAGCATTTT
11 | TRBJ2-5 | many | TRBV6-5 | NA | CASSYLETQYF | TGTGCCAGCAGTTACCTGGAGACCCAGTACTTC
14 | TRBJ2-7 | NA | TRBV5-1 | NA | CASSLGEIYYEQYF | TGCGCCAGCAGCTTGGGGGAGATTTACTACGAGCAGTACTTC
16 | TRBJ2-1 | NA | TRBV7-6 | TRBD1 | CASSSPPGQRTNEQFF | TGTGCCAGCAGTTCCCCCCCGGGACAGCGGACCAATGAGCAGTTCTTC
10 | TRBJ1-1 | NA | TRBV29-1 | NA | CSVVFPEAFF | TGCAGCGTTGTCTTCCCTGAAGCTTTCTTT
14 | TRBJ2-7 | many | TRBV12-3/TRBV12-4 | TRBD2 | CASSLFRGEYEQYF | TGTGCCAGCAGTTTATTCCGGGGGGAGTACGAGCAGTACTTC
17 | TRBJ2-6 | many | TRBV7-6 | NA | CASSPRTDVPGANVLTF | TGTGCCAGCAGCCCACGGACAGATGTGCCTGGGGCCAACGTCCTGACTTTC
15 | TRBJ2-1 | many | TRBV5-1 | TRBD2 | CASSLVAGGYNEQFF | TGTGCCAGCAGTCTCGTAGCGGGAGGGTACAATGAGCAGTTCTTC
13 | TRBJ1-2 | few | TRBV12-3/TRBV12-4 | NA | CASSPTGVYGYTF | TGTGCCAGCAGTCCCACCGGGGTCTATGGCTACACCTTC
15 | TRBJ2-2 | NA | TRBV7-6 | NA | CASSLGGLNTGELFF | TGTGCCAGCAGCTTAGGTGGGCTGAACACCGGGGAGCTGTTTTTT
14 | TRBJ1-6 | NA | TRBV2 | TRBD1 | CASRLDRGHSPLHF | TGTGCCAGCAGACTGGACAGGGGACATTCACCCCTCCACTTT
14 | TRBJ1-1 | few | TRBV3-1 | NA | CASSQRGGNTEAFF | TGTGCCAGCAGCCAGAGGGGGGGGAACACTGAAGCTTTCTTT
15 | TRBJ2-1 | few | TRBV6-1 | NA | CASTLSWGGLDEQFF | TGTGCCAGCACCCTTAGCTGGGGTGGTCTCGATGAGCAGTTCTTC
14 | TRBJ1-3 | NA | TRBV4-2 | NA | CASSPEGAGNTIYF | TGTGCCAGCAGCCCCGAGGGGGCTGGAAACACCATATATTTT
16 | TRBJ2-1 | NA | TRBV7-2 | NA | CASSPRGAADYNEQFF | TGTGCCAGCAGCCCCCGGGGGGCGGCCGATTACAATGAGCAGTTCTTC
14 | TRBJ2-5 | many | TRBV7-9 | TRBD2 | CASSWGTTQETQYF | TGTGCCAGCAGTTGGGGGACTACACAAGAGACCCAGTACTTC
14 | TRBJ1-2 | many | TRBV12-3/TRBV12-4 | NA | CASTHPGATYGYTF | TGTGCCAGCACCCACCCGGGGGCAACTTATGGCTACACCTTC
14 | TRBJ1-1 | few | TRBV5-1 | NA | CASSLGGSATEAFF | TGCGCCAGCAGCTTAGGGGGTTCGGCGACTGAAGCTTTCTTT
15 | TRBJ2-5 | few | TRBV27 | NA | CASSLIRGAGETQYF | TGTGCCAGCAGTTTGATCAGGGGAGCGGGGGAGACCCAGTACTTC
15 | TRBJ1-4 | many | TRBV5-6 | NA | CASSLAPGSGEKLFF | TGTGCCAGCAGCTTGGCCCCGGGTAGCGGTGAAAAACTGTTTTTT
14 | TRBJ1-6 | few | TRBV5-1 | NA | CASGAGQGYSPLHF | TGCGCCAGCGGGGCGGGGCAGGGGTATTCACCCCTCCACTTT
12 | TRBJ1-2 | NA | TRBV29-1 | TRBD1 | CSVEGQGNGYTF | TGCAGCGTTGAGGGACAGGGCAATGGCTACACCTTC
16 | TRBJ2-3 | NA | TRBV27 | TRBD2 | CASSYGTSVLTDTQYF | TGTGCCAGCAGCTACGGGACTAGCGTGTTGACAGATACGCAGTATTTT
17 | TRBJ2-3 | NA | TRBV2 | NA | CASKTGASNVGTDTQYF | TGTGCCAGCAAGACGGGGGCTAGCAATGTTGGCACAGATACGCAGTATTTT